This is a list of T cell receptor beta chains from one sample in a study of shared clonotypes between healthy human individuals. Assay: immunoSEQ multiplex PCR; the TCRdb copy retains only in-frame clones and omits some. Among 150,000 to 200,000 clones listed, 60% to 75% were seen once. Source material: memory CD4+ T cells sorted from blood. The receptor source for this set is a man aged 25 to 40 in good health. Both conserved end residues are part of each CDR3.

cdr3_aa j_call v_call
CASSDAAGGPSGELFF TRBJ2-2 TRBV5-1
CASSLRTSVTTDTQYF TRBJ2-3 TRBV5-4
CASSRGLAGGGAKNIQYF TRBJ2-4 TRBV5-4
CAISALDGANVLTF TRBJ2-6 TRBV10-3
CASRRGGASSGANVLTF TRBJ2-6 TRBV7-9
CASSVGRESSYEQYF TRBJ2-7 TRBV9
CASKSQGTTDTQYF TRBJ2-3 TRBV27
CASSHLQGRETEAFF TRBJ1-1 TRBV18
CASKDPTRCPYEQYF TRBJ2-7 TRBV6-4
CASRAGSSNTGELFF TRBJ2-2 TRBV27
CASSLVNPQTQYF TRBJ2-5 TRBV5-1
CASSTPGGGTDTQYF TRBJ2-3 TRBV6-5
CASSSTHRQYLSEAFF TRBJ1-1 TRBV7-9
CASSLGAAREETQYF TRBJ2-5 TRBV5-1
CASSSDRGPTDTQYF TRBJ2-3 TRBV7-7
CASSLVQKNTEAFF TRBJ1-1 TRBV28
CASSRFYRGETQYF TRBJ2-5 TRBV7-2
CASSSQISGGQETQYF TRBJ2-5 TRBV9
CAWSSGQAVGGYGYTF TRBJ1-2 TRBV30
CASSVTDEQFF TRBJ2-1 TRBV27
CASSYPPGQPYEQYF TRBJ2-7 TRBV11-2
CASRLGAGRGEQFF TRBJ2-1 TRBV6-4
CASSPHPTGREKLFF TRBJ1-4 TRBV28
CASSLAGQGDYGYTF TRBJ1-2 TRBV5-4
CASSWGLAGSEQYF TRBJ2-7 TRBV7-6
CASSHTGTGRPLSLYEQYF TRBJ2-7 TRBV23-1
CASTLPLRTDTQYF TRBJ2-3 TRBV7-9